This TCR beta chain stems from a study of T cell repertoires in cytomegalovirus infection. General observations from the study: CMV-specific TCR beta clonotypes restricted by HLA-C dominated the ex vivo response.

About this clonotype itself: What it binds is unknown.

The CDR3 length is 17 residues. In germline, CDR1 is MNHEY, CDR2 SVGEGT. Trimming left V 10 bases short and J 4 bases short, with 25 bases between. TCRdb reprocessed the reads via MiXCR and lists one record per CDR3 protein. The table lists 200,000 to 300,000 distinct CDR3 sequences, 6% to 8% of them singletons. The chain couples TRBV6-2 or TRBV6-3 to TRBJ2-2, with unresolved D. The receptor was isolated from a human donor in good health (CMV status not recorded). Some clones in this sample may be carry-over from other donors' samples. Sequenced material: PBMCs. The CDR3 nucleotides are TGTGCCATCACGGGTGTAGGGAATTTTTATCGCACCGGGGAGCTGTTTTTT. This translates into CAITGVGNFYRTGELFF.